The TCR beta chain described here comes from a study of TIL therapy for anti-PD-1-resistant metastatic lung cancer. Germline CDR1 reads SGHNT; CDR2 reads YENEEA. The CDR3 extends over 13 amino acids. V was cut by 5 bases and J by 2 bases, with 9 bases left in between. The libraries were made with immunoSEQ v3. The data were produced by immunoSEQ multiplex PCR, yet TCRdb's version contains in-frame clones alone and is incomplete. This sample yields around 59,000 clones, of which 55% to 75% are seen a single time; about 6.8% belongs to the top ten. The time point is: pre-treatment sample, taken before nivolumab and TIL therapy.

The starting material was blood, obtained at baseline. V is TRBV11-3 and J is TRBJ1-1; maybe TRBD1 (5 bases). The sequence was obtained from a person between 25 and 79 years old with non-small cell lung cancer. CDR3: CASSIRANTEAFF. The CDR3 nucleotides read TGTGCCAGCAGCATCAGGGCTAACACTGAAGCTTTCTTT.